This T cell receptor beta chain was sequenced during a study of T cell responses to AZD1222 COVID-19 vaccine. Study-wide results and limits: The donor group comprised mostly white British people and more females; the analysis possibly underestimated clonal diversity.

Here immunoSEQ multiplex PCR was the method, and the copy in TCRdb shows in-frame clones only, minus some. The sample has roughly 140,000 clones, under 95% seen once. Comments on this clone: Its cognate antigen is unknown.

The CDR3 totals 15 residues. The V and J ends lost 3 bases and 0 bases, in that order; junction bases with no gene match: 3. CDR1 is SGDLS and CDR2 is YYNGEE in the germline V gene. This sequence originates from an adult in good health. The sample in question was peripheral blood, obtained on day 0 of AZD1222 vaccination. The chain has TRBV9 and TRBJ2-3; TRBD2 matches at 8 bases. The CDR3 protein is CASSASGSSTDTQYF. CDR3 sequence (DNA): TGTGCCAGCAGCGCCAGCGGGAGTAGCACAGATACGCAGTATTTT.